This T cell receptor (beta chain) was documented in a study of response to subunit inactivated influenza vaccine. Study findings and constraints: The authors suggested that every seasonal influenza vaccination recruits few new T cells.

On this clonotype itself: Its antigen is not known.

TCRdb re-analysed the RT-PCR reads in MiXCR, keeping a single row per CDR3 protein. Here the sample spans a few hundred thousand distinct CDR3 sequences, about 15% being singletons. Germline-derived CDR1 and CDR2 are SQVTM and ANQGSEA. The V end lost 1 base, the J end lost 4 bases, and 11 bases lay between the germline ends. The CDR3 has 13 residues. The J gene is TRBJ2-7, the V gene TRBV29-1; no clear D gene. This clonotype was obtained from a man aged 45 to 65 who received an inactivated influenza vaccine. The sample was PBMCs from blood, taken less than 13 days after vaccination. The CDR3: CSVEGPGRYEQYF. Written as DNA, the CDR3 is TGCAGCGTTGAAGGCCCGGGCCGGTACGAGCAGTACTTC.